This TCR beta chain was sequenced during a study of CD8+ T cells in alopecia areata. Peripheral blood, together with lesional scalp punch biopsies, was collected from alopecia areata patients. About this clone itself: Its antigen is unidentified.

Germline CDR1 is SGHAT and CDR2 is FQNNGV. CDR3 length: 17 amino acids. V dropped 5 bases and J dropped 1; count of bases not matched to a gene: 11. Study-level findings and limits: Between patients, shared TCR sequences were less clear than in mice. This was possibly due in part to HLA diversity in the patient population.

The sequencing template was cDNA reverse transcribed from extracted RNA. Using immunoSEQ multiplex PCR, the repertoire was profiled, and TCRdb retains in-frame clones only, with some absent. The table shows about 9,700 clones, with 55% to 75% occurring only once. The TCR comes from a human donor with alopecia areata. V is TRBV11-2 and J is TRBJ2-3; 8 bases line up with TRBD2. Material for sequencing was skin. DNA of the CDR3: TGTGCCAGCAGCCGGGGCGGCTGGCGGGGGGGCACAGATACGCAGTATTTT. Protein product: CASSRGGWRGGTDTQYF.